These 9 T cell receptor beta chains were all obtained from the same sample, sequenced in a study of OX40 agonist ivuxolimab in advanced cancers. Method: immunoSEQ multiplex PCR; TCRdb's copy keeps in-frame clones and lacks some. The sample includes over 75,000 clones, 94% of them seen just once. The sequencing here drew on CD4+ or CD8+ T cells sorted from blood, taken in a trial of the OX40 agonist ivuxolimab. The receptor source for this set is an adult with an advanced solid tumor such as melanoma, head and neck, liver or kidney cancer.

J is TRBJ2-5 and V is TRBV7-6, with D perhaps matching TRBD1 or TRBD2 (5 bases each). The CDR3 extends over 14 amino acids. V lost 3 bases and J 5 bases, leaving 13 bases between the germline ends. CDR1 and CDR2 from the germline V gene are SGHVS and FNYEAQ. CDR3 loop: CASSLDGGEETQYF. In nucleotides, the CDR3 is TGTGCCAGCAGCTTGGATGGGGGTGAGGAGACCCAGTACTTC.

The gene calls are TRBV10-3 and TRBJ1-2, with unresolved D. The CDR3 is made up of 14 amino acids. Trimming stripped 0 bases from V and 10 bases from J, with 15 bases between. Looked up from germline, CDR1 is ENHRY and CDR2 is SYGVKD. This CDR3 reads CAISESRAYVDYTF. The CDR3 DNA sequence: TGTGCCATCAGTGAGTCTCGGGCCTACGTCGACTACACCTTC.

The rearrangement uses TRBV27 and TRBJ2-1; the match to TRBD2 covers 9 bases. CDR3 size: 15 residues. CDR1 MNHEY and CDR2 SMNVEV come from the germline V gene (reference sequence). V dropped 4 bases and J dropped 1; count of bases not matched to a gene: 2. The CDR3 sequence is CASSSLAGSYNEQFF. The CDR3 DNA reads as TGTGCCAGCAGTTCTCTAGCGGGGTCCTACAATGAGCAGTTCTTC.

The chain recombines TRBV13 with TRBJ2-3; D remains unclear. The germline gives CDR1 PRHDT, CDR2 FYEKMQ (reference sequence). CDR3 length equals 13 residues. V was shortened by 2 bases and J by 2 bases, with 5 bases between the two germline ends. CDR3 in amino acids: CASSLQNTDTQYF. The CDR3 region has the DNA TGTGCCAGCAGCTTACAGAACACAGATACGCAGTATTTT.

The chain combines TRBV7-9 with TRBJ2-1; 13 bases match TRBD2. The CDR3 has 15 amino acids. Trimming at V came to 3 bases and at J to 12 bases, leaving 8 bases not matched to a gene. The germline V gene has CDR1 SEHNR and CDR2 FQNEAQ (reference sequence). The CDR3 nucleotides read TGTGCCAGCAGCTTTCCTGGACTAGCGGGAGAAGTGCAGTTCTTC. Its translation: CASSFPGLAGEVQFF.

The rearrangement joins TRBV11-2 to TRBJ1-5; D is uncertain. Germline V gene lookup returns CDR1 SGHAT and CDR2 FQNNGV. The CDR3 length is 15 residues. V was shortened by 0 bases and J by 4 bases, with 10 bases between the two germline ends. The chain's CDR3 is CASSLEGFRNQPQHF. The CDR3 DNA follows: TGTGCCAGCAGCTTAGAAGGTTTTCGGAATCAGCCCCAGCATTTT. The whole variable domain, filled in from reference TRBV11-2 and TRBJ1-5, reads EAGVAQSPRYKIIEKRQSVAFWCNPISGHATLYWYQQILGQGPKLLIQFQNNGVVDDSQLPKDRFSAERLKGVDSTLKIQPAKLEDSAVYLCASSLEGFRNQPQHFGDGTRLSIL.

The chain is built from TRBV11-2 and TRBJ1-2; the match to TRBD1 covers 7 bases. In germline, CDR1 is SGHAT, CDR2 FQNNGV. There are 14 residues in the CDR3. J was trimmed by 3 bases and V by 1 base; bases with no gene match: 2. Here the CDR3 reads CASSLAGGHYGYTF. CDR3 DNA sequence: TGTGCCAGCAGCTTAGCAGGGGGTCACTATGGCTACACCTTC.

The chain employs TRBV11-2 and TRBJ2-7, with D possibly TRBD2 on 5 matching bases. Germline values: CDR1 SGHAT, CDR2 FQNNGV. V lost 1 base, J lost 12 bases, and 13 bases lay in between. The length of the CDR3 is 12 residues. The DNA of the CDR3 is TGTGCCAGCAGCTTAGCGAACTTAGAGGGGTACTTC. Encoded protein: CASSLANLEGYF. Combining the CDR3 with reference TRBV11-2 and TRBJ2-7 gives the whole variable domain EAGVAQSPRYKIIEKRQSVAFWCNPISGHATLYWYQQILGQGPKLLIQFQNNGVVDDSQLPKDRFSAERLKGVDSTLKIQPAKLEDSAVYLCASSLANLEGYFGPGTRLTVT.

The V and J genes are TRBV7-9 and TRBJ2-1; D call uncertain. This CDR3 spans 15 amino acids. The V end lost 1 base, the J end lost 2 bases, and 9 bases lay between the germline ends. From germline, CDR1 is SEHNR and CDR2 FQNEAQ (reference sequence). The CDR3 reads CASSLVPGTYNEQFF. The CDR3 nucleotides are TGTGCCAGCAGCTTAGTTCCTGGGACCTACAATGAGCAGTTCTTC. The whole variable domain, filled in from reference TRBV7-9 and TRBJ2-1, reads DTGVSQNPRHKITKRGQNVTFRCDPISEHNRLYWYRQTLGQGPEFLTYFQNEAQLEKSRLLSDRFSAERPKGSFSTLEIQRTEQGDSAMYLCASSLVPGTYNEQFFGPGTRLTVL.